The 32 T cell receptor beta chains below all came from one sample that was sequenced in a study of CD8 T cells in Susac syndrome. Random-hexamer reverse transcription was applied to about 0.45 to 1 ug RNA. In TCRdb, the immunoSEQ multiplex PCR reads were re-called with MiXCR into one record per CDR3 protein. The sample has roughly 130,000 distinct CDR3 sequences, 90% to 95% seen once. Input material: CD4+ T cells from PBMCs. These receptors were collected from a human donor with multiple sclerosis.

The V gene is TRBV9, the J gene TRBJ2-3; D unresolved. The germline gives CDR1 SGDLS, CDR2 YYNGEE. Trimming pared 2 bases from V and 0 bases from J, leaving 7 bases between. CDR3 length: 14 residues. The DNA of the CDR3 is TGTGCCAGCAGCGTCTCCGGCAGCACAGATACGCAGTATTTT. It specifies CASSVSGSTDTQYF.

The V gene is TRBV2, the J gene TRBJ1-5, with D unresolved. Trimming took 3 bases from V and 0 from J, leaving 15 bases between them. This CDR3 is 17 amino acids long. CDR1 and CDR2 (germline): SNHLY, FYNNEI. CDR3 loop: CASSDDLYRDSNQPQHF. The DNA of the CDR3 is TGTGCCAGCAGTGATGACCTATACAGAGATAGCAATCAGCCCCAGCATTTT.

This sequence joins TRBV9 and TRBJ2-5, with TRBD2 identical over 7 bases. Germline V gene data show CDR1 as SGDLS and CDR2 as YYNGEE. This CDR3 comprises 14 residues. J was trimmed by 5 bases and V by 4 bases; bases with no gene match: 8. CDR3 DNA sequence: TGTGCCAGCAGCCCCCAGCGGGGTAGGGAGACCCAGTACTTC. This translates into CASSPQRGRETQYF.

The J gene is TRBJ2-1, the V gene TRBV7-2; TRBD1 agrees at 9 bases. This CDR3 comprises 17 residues. The germline V gene encodes CDR1 SGHTA and CDR2 FQGNSA. Trimming cost V 3 bases and J 1 base; bases outside gene matches: 7. The CDR3: CASSFIRGQGSYNEQFF. The CDR3 nucleotides are TGTGCCAGCAGCTTCATTCGGGGACAGGGTTCCTACAATGAGCAGTTCTTC.

This rearrangement joins TRBV12-3 or TRBV12-4 to TRBJ2-7, with 10 bases matching TRBD2. After removal of 4 bases from V and 3 bases from J, the junction contained 3 bases not matched to a gene. This CDR3 comprises 14 residues. The CDR3 DNA sequence: TGTGCCAGCAGTTGGAGGACTAGCGGCTACGAGCAGTACTTC. Translating it yields CASSWRTSGYEQYF.

This rearrangement joins TRBV20-1 to TRBJ2-1, with TRBD2 matching 10 bases. Germline V lookup: CDR1 DFQATT, CDR2 SNEGSKA (reference sequence). The CDR3 runs 15 residues. Unmatched junction bases numbered 15, after V lost 6 bases and J lost 10 bases. CDR3 in amino acids: CSAGSGGRLEREQFF. The DNA for the CDR3 is TGCAGTGCCGGTAGCGGGGGGCGATTAGAACGAGAGCAGTTCTTC.

In nucleotides, the CDR3 is TGTGCCAGCAGCCACCTGGATAGCCAAGAGACCCAGTACTTC. This sequence encodes CASSHLDSQETQYF. The gene calls are TRBV3-1 and TRBJ2-5; D is ambiguous. The CDR3 has 14 residues. The V end lost 3 bases, the J end lost 1 base, and 9 bases lay between the germline ends. Germline lookup yields CDR1 LGHDT and CDR2 YNNKEL (reference sequence).

The chain combines TRBV6-2 or TRBV6-3 with TRBJ2-5, with D hard to call. CDR1 and CDR2 (germline): MNHEY, SVGEGT. The CDR3 has 17 amino acids. With 6 bases removed from V and 3 bases from J, the gap between germline ends came to 23 bases. The CDR3 coding sequence is TGTGCCAGCAGCCGCACCCGACGGGCCTCGCATAAAGAGACCCAGTACTTC. This sequence encodes CASSRTRRASHKETQYF.

This clonotype came up a few times. This sequence joins TRBV27 and TRBJ2-2, with no clear D. The CDR3 runs 12 residues. V shed 3 bases and J shed 2 bases, with 1 base lying between them. Germline V gene sequence: CDR1 MNHEY, CDR2 SMNVEV (reference sequence). The CDR3 nucleotides read TGTGCCAGCAGTTTTAACACCGGGGAGCTGTTTTTT. Protein: CASSFNTGELFF.

The chain has TRBV29-1 and TRBJ2-5, with 11 bases aligning to TRBD2. Trimming cost V 7 bases and J 5 bases; bases outside gene matches: 12. CDR1 SQVTM and CDR2 ANQGSEA come from the germline V gene. The CDR3 extends over 15 amino acids. This chain's CDR3 is CSADSGRARGETQYF. DNA for the CDR3: TGCAGCGCGGATAGCGGGAGGGCTCGAGGGGAGACCCAGTACTTC.

CDR3 amino acids: CASRGTSGRTTQYF. The CDR3 region has the DNA TGTGCCAGCAGAGGGACTAGCGGTAGAACGACCCAGTACTTC. The rearrangement joins TRBV27 to TRBJ2-5, with TRBD2 matching over 11 bases. There are 14 residues in the CDR3. V dropped 6 bases and J dropped 7; count of bases not matched to a gene: 7. Per germline, CDR1 MNHEY and CDR2 SMNVEV (reference sequence).

This chain links TRBV12-3 or TRBV12-4 with TRBJ2-5; 7 nucleotides match TRBD1. Germline trimming cut 5 bases from V and 5 bases from J; bases unmatched to any gene: 5. The CDR3 consists of 13 residues. In DNA form, the CDR3 reads TGTGCCAGCAGTCGACAGGGTTGGGAGACCCAGTACTTC. As protein: CASSRQGWETQYF.

This chain uses TRBV6-6 with TRBJ2-3; D is perhaps TRBD2 (5 bases). Between the trimmed V and J ends, which lost 6 bases and 1 base, there was a span of 11 bases. The CDR3 spans 14 residues. Per germline, CDR1 MNHNY and CDR2 SVGAGI (reference sequence). CDR3 nucleotides: TGTGCCAGCAGCCCCCGAGGGCGCACAGATACGCAGTATTTT. Amino acid sequence: CASSPRGRTDTQYF.

The rearrangement uses TRBV5-4 and TRBJ2-2; 8 bases fit TRBD1. Germline V gene data show CDR1 as SGHNT and CDR2 as YYREEE (reference sequence). CDR3 length: 12 amino acids. The ends lost 3 bases at V and 12 bases at J; junction bases unmatched: 4. The CDR3 bases are TGTGCCAGCAGCTCCTGGACAGGGAAGCTGTTTTTT. Translation: CASSSWTGKLFF. The variable domain in full, with the rest retrieved from reference TRBV5-4 and TRBJ2-2, is ETGVTQSPTHLIKTRGQQVTLRCSSQSGHNTVSWYQQALGQGPQFIFQYYREEENGRGNFPPRFSGLQFPNYSSELNVNALELDDSALYLCASSSWTGKLFFGEGSRLTVL.

The chain joins TRBV3-1 to TRBJ2-1; 8 bases fit TRBD1. The CDR3 extends over 14 amino acids. The J segment lost 7 bases and the V segment lost 3 bases, leaving 5 bases of the junction unmatched. Germline CDR1 is LGHDT and CDR2 is YNNKEL (reference sequence). Written as DNA, the CDR3 is TGTGCCAGCAGCCATCACAGGGGGAGAAATGAGCAGTTCTTC. Translation: CASSHHRGRNEQFF.

This chain connects TRBV9 to TRBJ1-1; D is possibly TRBD1 (5 bases). V lost 9 bases, J lost 7 bases, and 13 bases lay in between. The CDR3 runs 11 residues. Germline lookup yields CDR1 SGDLS and CDR2 YYNGEE. CDR3 sequence reads: CAIPGRIEAFF. CDR3 bases: TGTGCCATCCCGGGACGGATTGAAGCTTTCTTT.

The chain is built from TRBV27 and TRBJ1-1; TRBD1 agrees at 8 bases. CDR3 length equals 15 residues. Trimming cost V 4 bases and J 5 bases; bases outside gene matches: 9. The germline CDR1 and CDR2 sequences are MNHEY and SMNVEV (reference sequence). The chain's CDR3 is CASSYDYRGVTEAFF. The CDR3 coding sequence is TGTGCCAGCAGTTATGATTACAGGGGGGTGACTGAAGCTTTCTTT.

V usage is TRBV6-6 and J usage is TRBJ2-5; 7 positions match TRBD1. The CDR3 length is 13 residues. Germline assignment: CDR1 MNHNY and CDR2 SVGAGI (reference sequence). With 7 bases clipped from V and 3 bases from J, the junction kept 5 bases outside the gene matches. The CDR3 region is CASTGQAEETQYF. The CDR3 DNA follows: TGTGCCAGCACCGGACAGGCGGAAGAGACCCAGTACTTC.

This chain links TRBV28 with TRBJ2-5, with TRBD1 identical over 7 bases. Germline CDR1 is MDHEN and CDR2 is SYDVKM. CDR3 size: 15 residues. V lost 2 bases to trimming and J lost 4 bases; unmatched junction nucleotides: 7. The CDR3 DNA reads as TGTGCCAGCAGTTTACATGAGACAGGGTCAGAGACCCAGTACTTC. Its protein is CASSLHETGSETQYF.

V is TRBV20-1 and J is TRBJ1-2, with 12 bases identical to TRBD1. Germline CDR1 DFQATT, CDR2 SNEGSKA (reference sequence). CDR3 length: 15 amino acids. The junction had 9 bases not matched to a gene; V was cut back by 5 bases and J by 5 bases. CDR3 loop: CSAPHGTGGGYGYTF. In DNA, the CDR3 is TGCAGTGCTCCGCATGGGACAGGGGGCGGGTATGGCTACACCTTC.

The V gene is TRBV7-8, the J gene TRBJ1-5; D is unresolved. The CDR3 runs to 16 residues. Germline-derived CDR1 and CDR2 are SGHVS and FQNEAQ. V was trimmed by 1 base and J by 4 bases, leaving 14 bases between them. This CDR3 is CASSLERELGNQPQHF. DNA of the CDR3: TGTGCCAGCAGCTTAGAAAGGGAATTAGGGAATCAGCCCCAGCATTTT.

V is TRBV19 and J is TRBJ2-7; D not resolved. The germline gives CDR1 LNHDA, CDR2 SQIVND (reference sequence). V shed 5 bases and J shed 3 bases, with 20 bases lying between them. The CDR3 is 16 residues long. The CDR3 loop reads CASSPSRLVRLYEQYF. The CDR3, as DNA: TGTGCCAGTAGTCCCTCCCGATTGGTACGCCTCTACGAGCAGTACTTC.

The chain uses TRBV4-3 and TRBJ1-5; D is possibly TRBD1 (6 bases). Germline V lookup: CDR1 LGHNA, CDR2 YSLEER. The CDR3 has 16 residues. The V gene lost 0 bases and the J gene lost 7 bases, with 16 bases spanning the gap. CDR3 sequence reads: CASSQDWNRARQPQHF. The CDR3 DNA is TGCGCCAGCAGCCAAGATTGGAACAGGGCCCGACAGCCCCAGCATTTT.

The J gene is TRBJ1-2, the V gene TRBV30, with 7 bases lining up with TRBD1. This CDR3 spans 18 amino acids. After removal of 4 bases from V and 4 bases from J, the junction contained 21 bases not matched to a gene. The germline gives CDR1 GTSNPN, CDR2 SVGIG (reference sequence). CDR3 region: CAWISPRAQRDSGYGYTF. The CDR3, as DNA: TGTGCCTGGATAAGCCCTAGGGCTCAAAGGGACAGTGGCTATGGCTACACCTTC. Looking up the rest from reference TRBV30 and TRBJ1-2 gives the full variable domain: SQTIHQWPATLVQPVGSPLSLECTVEGTSNPNLYWYRQAAGRGLQLLFYSVGIGQISSEVPQNLSASRPQDRQFILSSKKLLLSDSGFYLCAWISPRAQRDSGYGYTFGSGTRLTVV.

This chain connects TRBV3-1 to TRBJ2-2, with TRBD2 as a possible D gene (5 bases). Germline-derived CDR1 and CDR2 are LGHDT and YNNKEL (reference sequence). The V end lost 0 bases, the J end lost 2 bases, and 13 bases lay between the germline ends. The CDR3 runs to 17 residues. The CDR3 loop reads CASSQDHGLPNTGELFF. The CDR3 DNA sequence: TGTGCCAGCAGCCAAGATCACGGACTCCCAAACACCGGGGAGCTGTTTTTT. The full variable domain, completed using reference TRBV3-1 and TRBJ2-2, is DTAVSQTPKYLVTQMGNDKSIKCEQNLGHDTMYWYKQDSKKFLKIMFSYNNKELIINETVPNRFSPKSPDKAHLNLHINSLELGDSAVYFCASSQDHGLPNTGELFFGEGSRLTVL.

The V call is TRBV6-5, the J call TRBJ1-2, with 7 bases aligning to TRBD1. The germline V gene encodes CDR1 MNHEY and CDR2 SVGAGI. V was clipped by 8 bases and J by 6 bases; unmatched bases: 9. This CDR3 contains 13 residues. The CDR3 region has the DNA TGTGCCAGCCACTCATTGACAGGGAATGGCTACACCTTC. The encoded protein is CASHSLTGNGYTF.

The chain is built from TRBV2 and TRBJ1-3; D not certain. V dropped 2 bases and J dropped 0 bases, with 5 bases sitting between them. CDR1 and CDR2 from the germline V gene are SNHLY and FYNNEI. The CDR3 loop spans 14 amino acids. DNA for the CDR3: TGTGCCAGCAGTGAATTGGGCTCTGGAAACACCATATATTTT. Its translation is CASSELGSGNTIYF.

The chain employs TRBV27 and TRBJ1-5; 8 nucleotides line up with TRBD1. Looked up from germline, CDR1 is MNHEY and CDR2 is SMNVEV (reference sequence). The trim removed 2 bases at V and 11 bases at J, leaving 5 bases unmatched. There are 13 residues in the CDR3. The CDR3 DNA reads as TGTGCCAGCAGTTTACTCAGGGGGCAGGCCCAGCATTTT. Its translation is CASSLLRGQAQHF.

The chain's CDR3 is CASLARDRRYFTDTQYF. CDR3 nucleotides: TGTGCCAGCTTGGCCCGGGACAGGCGGTATTTCACAGATACGCAGTATTTT. The V and J genes are TRBV12-3 or TRBV12-4 and TRBJ2-3; the match to TRBD1 covers 8 bases. J gave up 2 bases and V 8 bases, and 15 bases lay outside the gene matches. The CDR3 runs to 17 residues.

The CDR3 DNA sequence: TGTGCCAGCAGGGGGACCGACTATGATAATGAAAAACTGTTTTTT. Translating it yields CASRGTDYDNEKLFF. This sequence joins TRBV2 and TRBJ1-4; D possibly corresponds to TRBD1 (5 bases). Trimming shortened V by 6 bases and J by 4 bases, and 15 bases separated the two germline ends. This CDR3 spans 15 amino acids. Germline V CDR1 and CDR2: SNHLY, FYNNEI.

In DNA form, the CDR3 reads TGTGCCAGCTCACGAGCAGGGGGCACCGGCAATGAGCAGTTCTTC. Protein: CASSRAGGTGNEQFF. This chain uses TRBV18 with TRBJ2-1, with 8 bases aligning to TRBD1. The CDR3 is made up of 15 amino acids. Germline-derived CDR1 and CDR2 are KGHSH and LQKENI. V was clipped by 4 bases and J by 6 bases; unmatched bases: 8.

The chain employs TRBV27 and TRBJ2-1; 9 nucleotides align to TRBD2. The trim removed 0 bases at V and 8 bases at J, leaving 20 bases unmatched. This CDR3 comprises 20 residues. Germline assignment: CDR1 MNHEY and CDR2 SMNVEV (reference sequence). DNA for the CDR3: TGTGCCAGCAGTTTATCTGCGTTCCCGGGGGGCCTAGCGGGATTCCATGAGCAGTTCTTC. The encoded protein is CASSLSAFPGGLAGFHEQFF.